This TCR beta chain was obtained from a study of T-cell reconstitution after alpha-beta-depleted transplantation in children. With 5 bases removed from V and 2 bases from J, the gap between germline ends came to 11 bases. Germline loops: CDR1 SGHRS, CDR2 YFSETQ. The length of the CDR3 is 13 residues. The TCRbeta library incorporated unique molecular identifiers. TCRdb analysed the PCR reads with MiXCR anew, one entry per CDR3 protein. Found here are under 300,000 distinct CDR3 sequences, 9.5% to 13% of them singletons; the top ten hold about 20%. This clonotype was seen many times. The receptor was isolated from a male patient between 2 and 15 years old who had a stem cell transplant for chronic granulomatous disease, so the T cells may come from the graft donor. Sequenced material: peripheral blood, taken 180 days after TCRalphabeta/CD19-depleted stem cell transplant. The V call is TRBV5-1, the J call TRBJ2-7, with D uncertain. CDR3 sequence (DNA): TGCGCCAGCAGACGGGCTGGAACCTACGAGCAGTACTTC. Amino acids: CASRRAGTYEQYF.